The 7 T cell receptor beta chains below were found in one sample sequenced in a study of regulatory T cells. The primer mix had 52 TRBV and 13 TRBJ primers. Libraries were prepared by immunoSEQ multiplex PCR; TCRdb keeps only in-frame clonotypes and omits some of them. The table records about 34,000 clones, nearly 95% of them present only once. These receptors are not linked to any known antigen. Study-wide results and caveats: Hydrophobic residues at CDR3 positions 6 and 7 were enriched in conventional CD4+ T cells of CD3G-deficient patients.

The sequenced sample was conventional CD4+ T cells sorted from blood. These receptors originate from a child aged 2-15 years with CD3G deficiency.

V and J are TRBV6-1 and TRBJ2-5; D not resolved. Judging by the DNA end, TRBJ2-7 fits better; the J call may be wrong. Germline V gene sequence: CDR1 MNHNS, CDR2 SASEGT. This CDR3 spans 12 amino acids. The CDR3: CASSLHSYEQYF. The DNA for the CDR3 is TGTGCCAGCAGTTTACATTCCTACGAGCAGTACTTC.

The genes are TRBV28 and TRBJ1-1; perhaps TRBD1 as D (6 bases). This CDR3 comprises 16 residues. CDR1 MDHEN and CDR2 SYDVKM come from the germline V gene. V gave up 4 bases and J gave up 2 bases, with 17 bases separating them. The DNA of the CDR3 is TGTGCCAGCAGTTCTCCTGCGGGACACCTTAACACTGAAGCTTTCTTT. It codes for CASSSPAGHLNTEAFF. Supplemented by reference TRBV28 and TRBJ1-1, the full variable domain reads DVKVTQSSRYLVKRTGEKVFLECVQDMDHENMFWYRQDPGLGLRLIYFSYDVKMKEKGDIPEGYSVSREKKERFSLILESASTNQTSMYLCASSSPAGHLNTEAFFGQGTRLTVV.

The rearrangement joins TRBV6-6 to TRBJ2-4; 7 nucleotides agree with TRBD2. Trimming at V came to 5 bases and at J to 0 bases, leaving 4 bases not matched to a gene. CDR3 size: 15 residues. Germline V gives CDR1 MNHNY, CDR2 SVGAGI (reference sequence). The CDR3 sequence is CASSASGLAKNIQYF. The CDR3 region has the DNA TGTGCCAGCAGTGCTAGCGGACTAGCCAAAAACATTCAGTACTTC.

This chain uses TRBV4-1 with TRBJ1-2; 9 nucleotides agree with TRBD1. Germline V gene lookup returns CDR1 MGHRA and CDR2 YSYEKL. The V gene end was trimmed by 0 bases and the J gene end by 7 bases; junction bases not matched to a gene: 12. The CDR3 is 17 residues long. This CDR3 is CASSQDINRGRFSGYTF. Written as DNA, the CDR3 is TGCGCCAGCAGCCAAGATATCAACAGGGGGCGTTTCTCTGGCTACACCTTC.

Here the CDR3 DNA reads TGTGCCAGCAGCTCTACTAGGGGGGATACGCAGTATTTT. It codes for CASSSTRGDTQYF. The genes are TRBV7-9 and TRBJ2-3; the D gene is possibly TRBD1 (6 bases). The CDR3 runs to 13 residues. Trimming stripped 4 bases from V and 6 bases from J, with 11 bases between. Germline CDR1 and CDR2: SEHNR and FQNEAQ (reference sequence).

The V gene is TRBV7-9, the J gene TRBJ2-2; 7 bases agree with TRBD2. The CDR3 runs 15 residues. The V and J ends lost 3 bases and 5 bases, in that order; junction bases with no gene match: 6. Germline V gives CDR1 SEHNR, CDR2 FQNEAQ (reference sequence). The CDR3 DNA is TGTGCCAGCAGCTTGGGCGGGAGAGCGACCGGGGAGCTGTTTTTT. It yields the protein CASSLGGRATGELFF.

The sample holds one count of this clone. The chain is built from TRBV28 and TRBJ1-2; D perhaps matches TRBD1 (5 bases). This CDR3 contains 13 residues. V lost 5 bases to trimming and J lost 12 bases, with 19 bases between them. The germline V gene encodes CDR1 MDHEN and CDR2 SYDVKM. DNA for the CDR3: TGTGCCAGCAGTCCGGGACCTCAGGGTATTAACACCTTC. This encodes CASSPGPQGINTF.